This T cell receptor (beta chain) originates from a study of Tregs in tolerant kidney transplant recipients. Study results and caveats: Activated donor B cell expansion appeared to reveal the most relevant donor-specific TCRbeta repertoire. Few patients were studied, so findings need validation in larger groups. Changing PCR primers prevented nucleotide comparison between some patients' samples.

As concerns this clone: The antigen is not known.

Repertoires were generated with immunoSEQ multiplex PCR, while TCRdb's copy carries only in-frame clones and drops some. Counted here are about 50,000 clones, roughly 90% occurring once; the ten biggest clones make up 15% to 19%. Mixed chimerism was transient after nonmyeloablative marrow transplants from related graft donors. Thawed PBMCs were FACS-sorted into unstimulated CD4+CD25+CD127- regulatory T cells, CD4+CD25- non-regulatory cells, CD4 and CD8 cells. Germline assignment: CDR1 MDHEN and CDR2 SYDVKM. The CDR3 has 17 amino acids. V lost 1 base, J lost 7 bases, and 8 bases stayed unmatched. The sequencing here drew on CD8+ T cells from blood (PBMCs), taken 12 months after the transplant. The chain links TRBV28 to TRBJ1-6; 9 bases are a match to TRBD1. This sequence originates from a human patient who received a combined kidney and bone marrow transplant. Some T cells may have originated in the graft donor. The CDR3 loop is CASSLLGTGRTNSPLHF. The CDR3, as DNA: TGTGCCAGCAGTTTATTAGGGACAGGGAGGACGAATTCACCCCTCCACTTT.